This entry lists 3 T cell receptor beta chains sequenced from one sample in a study of control samples from healthy donors and cancer patients. Sequencing was performed with immunoSEQ multiplex PCR; in TCRdb, only in-frame clones are kept and a portion is missing. This sample has about 140,000 clones, with roughly 92% found just once. Sequencing was done on a sample of blood. The receptor set was obtained from a man aged 30 to 39 in good health.

The chain combines TRBV30 with TRBJ2-3, with D perhaps TRBD1 or TRBD2 (5 bases each). The CDR3 loop spans 13 amino acids. V shed 8 bases and J shed 0 bases, with 12 bases lying between them. CDR1 GTSNPN and CDR2 SVGIG come from the germline V gene (reference sequence). This chain's CDR3 is CAGTGPSTDTQYF. The CDR3 nucleotides read TGTGCCGGGACGGGGCCAAGCACAGATACGCAGTATTTT.

The chain carries TRBV19 and TRBJ2-2, with TRBD2 matching 12 bases. There are 16 residues in the CDR3. V trimming: 6 bases; J trimming: 3 bases; junction bases outside the gene matches: 5. Germline-derived CDR1 and CDR2 are LNHDA and SQIVND (reference sequence). DNA for the CDR3: TGTGCCAGTAGCACACTAGCGGGAGGAGACACCGGGGAGCTGTTTTTT. Translating gives CASSTLAGGDTGELFF.

CDR3: CASSPTSGSGTDTQYF. The CDR3 region has the DNA TGTGCCAGCAGCCCGACTAGCGGGAGTGGCACAGATACGCAGTATTTT. The gene calls are TRBV6-4 and TRBJ2-3; 12 bases match TRBD2. The length of the CDR3 is 16 residues. V was pared by 6 bases and J by 1 base, with 5 bases of the junction left unmatched. Germline V lookup: CDR1 MRHNA, CDR2 SNTAGT.